The clone carrying this T cell receptor (beta chain) showed up just a few times. Its antigen remains unidentified. Produced via immunoSEQ multiplex PCR; TCRdb's table is partial and in-frame only. The table lists about 73,000 clones, around 90% of them singletons. The entry originates in a study of radiotherapy plus CTLA-4 blockade in lung cancer. Study overall: Of all patients, 15% to 20% responded objectively and 25% to 40% showed disease control. Findings and caveats of the study: The best prediction of response reportedly came from early blood T cell clone dynamics, with interferon-beta. Tumor-origin TCR clones grew in blood after radiotherapy plus ipilimumab.

The sequence was collected from a human donor with non-small cell lung cancer that progressed on radiotherapy plus ipilimumab. The material was peripheral blood, obtained from a patient treated with radiotherapy plus ipilimumab.

The CDR3 spells CASSMTSGFEQFF. For the CDR3, the DNA is TGTGCCAGTAGTATGACTAGCGGATTTGAGCAGTTCTTC. The rearrangement joins TRBV19 to TRBJ2-1, with 9 positions matching TRBD2. The germline CDR1 and CDR2 sequences are LNHDA and SQIVND (reference sequence). CDR3 length: 13 residues. The trim removed 3 bases at V and 9 bases at J, leaving 3 bases unmatched.